The 9 T cell receptor beta chains given below trace back to one sample, sequenced in a study of blood T cell repertoires in COVID-19. The method was immunoSEQ multiplex PCR; TCRdb's version includes in-frame clones alone and lacks a portion of them. The sample carries roughly 200,000 clones, 75% to 90% recorded once. Material: peripheral blood. These receptors all stem from a woman over 75 with COVID-19, enrolled during active disease.

J is TRBJ1-2 and V is TRBV7-2, with TRBD1 matching over 8 bases. CDR1 is SGHTA, CDR2 FQGNSA, per germline. This CDR3 is built from 16 residues. V trimming: 5 bases; J trimming: 4 bases; junction bases outside the gene matches: 12. The DNA for the CDR3 is TGTGCCAGCAGCCCTAGGGCACAGGGGGGAGGCTATGGCTACACCTTC. Translating gives CASSPRAQGGGYGYTF.

This rearrangement joins TRBV7-2 to TRBJ2-1, with 7 bases matching TRBD2. Germline CDR1 SGHTA, CDR2 FQGNSA. The CDR3 sequence is 16 residues long. V dropped 3 bases and J dropped 1; count of bases not matched to a gene: 6. The CDR3 DNA sequence: TGTGCCAGCAGCTTCTGGGGAGGGCCATCCTACAATGAGCAGTTCTTC. This encodes CASSFWGGPSYNEQFF.

This chain connects TRBV4-3 to TRBJ2-2; 7 bases align to TRBD1. Per the germline V gene, CDR1 is LGHNA and CDR2 is YSLEER. V dropped 5 bases and J dropped 4; count of bases not matched to a gene: 7. The CDR3 totals 15 residues. CDR3 DNA: TGCGCCAGCAGCAAGGAGACAGGGCTCACCGGGGAGCTGTTTTTT. This translates into CASSKETGLTGELFF.

The chain has TRBV3-1 (or the pseudogene TRBV3-2) and TRBJ1-1; D is uncertain. V lost 0 bases and J lost 0, with 17 bases in between. From germline, CDR1 is LGHDT and CDR2 YNNKEL (reference sequence). The CDR3 consists of 18 residues. The CDR3 here is CASSQERSSGFMNTEAFF. The DNA of the CDR3 is TGTGCCAGCAGCCAAGAGCGTAGTTCAGGTTTCATGAACACTGAAGCTTTCTTT.

The chain uses TRBV6-5 and TRBJ1-2; D not resolved. Germline-derived CDR1 and CDR2 are MNHEY and SVGAGI. The CDR3 has 15 residues. The V end lost 0 bases, the J end lost 4 bases, and 12 bases lay between the germline ends. CDR3 amino acids: CASSYSRDSAYGYTF. As DNA, the CDR3 is TGTGCCAGCAGTTACTCGAGGGATTCGGCCTATGGCTACACCTTC.

V gene TRBV6-6 combines with J gene TRBJ1-1; D is unresolved. The germline V gene encodes CDR1 MNHNY and CDR2 SVGAGI (reference sequence). V was cut by 0 bases and J by 1 base, with 9 bases left in between. This CDR3 contains 15 residues. The CDR3 protein is CASSYSPTENTEAFF. The CDR3 DNA is TGTGCCAGCAGTTACTCCCCTACAGAGAACACTGAAGCTTTCTTT.

As regards this clone: Different DNA sequences within this sample yield the same CDR3. The rearrangement links TRBV5-4 to TRBJ2-7, with 9 positions matching TRBD1. The trim removed 2 bases at V and 7 bases at J, leaving 7 bases unmatched. CDR1 is SGHNT, CDR2 YYREEE, per germline (reference sequence). This CDR3 has 14 amino acids. The CDR3 spells CASSFRGQGREQYF. DNA for the CDR3: TGTGCCAGCAGCTTTAGGGGACAGGGAAGAGAGCAGTACTTC.

The chain uses TRBV18 and TRBJ1-2; 8 positions match TRBD1. Germline V gives CDR1 KGHSH, CDR2 LQKENI. V trimming: 3 bases; J trimming: 0 bases; junction bases outside the gene matches: 6. The CDR3 runs 16 residues. The CDR3 reads CASSPIAGGPNYGYTF. The CDR3 DNA is TGTGCCAGCTCACCTATCGCAGGGGGCCCTAACTATGGCTACACCTTC. The full variable domain, with the rest looked up from reference TRBV18 and TRBJ1-2, is NAGVMQNPRHLVRRRGQEARLRCSPMKGHSHVYWYRQLPEEGLKFMVYLQKENIIDESGMPKERFSAEFPKEGPSILRIQQVVRGDSAAYFCASSPIAGGPNYGYTFGSGTRLTVV.

This chain uses TRBV11-2 with TRBJ2-1; no clear D. From germline, CDR1 is SGHAT and CDR2 FQNNGV. Trimming took 0 bases from V and 7 from J, leaving 7 bases between them. The CDR3 is 13 amino acids. The CDR3 protein is CASSLDRLNEQFF. CDR3 DNA: TGTGCCAGCAGCTTAGATCGTCTAAATGAGCAGTTCTTC.